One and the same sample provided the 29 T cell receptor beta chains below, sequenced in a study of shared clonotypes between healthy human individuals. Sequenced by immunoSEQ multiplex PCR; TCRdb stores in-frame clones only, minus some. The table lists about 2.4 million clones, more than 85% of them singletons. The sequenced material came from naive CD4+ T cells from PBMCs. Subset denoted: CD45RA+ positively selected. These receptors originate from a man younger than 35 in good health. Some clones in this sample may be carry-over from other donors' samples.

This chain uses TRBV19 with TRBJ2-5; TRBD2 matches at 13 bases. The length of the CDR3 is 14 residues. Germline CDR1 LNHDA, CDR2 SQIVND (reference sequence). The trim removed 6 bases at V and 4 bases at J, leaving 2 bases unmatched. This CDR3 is CASRGTSGTETQYF. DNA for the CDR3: TGTGCCAGTAGGGGGACTAGCGGGACAGAGACCCAGTACTTC.

CDR3 nucleotide sequence: TGTGCCAGCAGCGTCTTGGTAGGCGGCACCGGGGAGCTGTTTTTT. This encodes CASSVLVGGTGELFF. This chain joins TRBV9 and TRBJ2-2, with no clear D. The CDR3 is 15 amino acids. The V gene lost 2 bases and the J gene lost 4 bases, with 12 bases spanning the gap. Germline CDR1 and CDR2: SGDLS and YYNGEE.

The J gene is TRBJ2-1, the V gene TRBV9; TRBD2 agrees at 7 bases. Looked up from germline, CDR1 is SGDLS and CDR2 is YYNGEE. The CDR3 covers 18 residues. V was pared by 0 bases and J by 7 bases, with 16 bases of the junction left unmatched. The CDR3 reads CASSVESPASGGRNEQFF. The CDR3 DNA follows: TGTGCCAGCAGCGTAGAATCCCCGGCTAGCGGAGGTCGAAATGAGCAGTTCTTC. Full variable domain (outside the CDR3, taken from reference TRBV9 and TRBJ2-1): DSGVTQTPKHLITATGQRVTLRCSPRSGDLSVYWYQQSLDQGLQFLIQYYNGEERAKGNILERFSAQQFPDLHSELNLSSLELGDSALYFCASSVESPASGGRNEQFFGPGTRLTVL.

The CDR3 DNA reads TGTGCCAGCAGCCAACTCCGGGACTTTTTAAACACCATATATTTT. Amino acid sequence: CASSQLRDFLNTIYF. This chain links TRBV14 with TRBJ1-3, with a tentative D call TRBD1 (5 bases). This CDR3 is built from 15 residues. Germline CDR1 SGHDN, CDR2 FVKESK. V lost 2 bases, J lost 6 bases, and 14 bases lay in between.

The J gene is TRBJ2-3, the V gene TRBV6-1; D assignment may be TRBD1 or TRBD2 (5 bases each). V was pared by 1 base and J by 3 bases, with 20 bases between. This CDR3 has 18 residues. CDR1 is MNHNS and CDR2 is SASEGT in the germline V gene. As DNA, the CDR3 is TGTGCCAGCAGTGAAGTCGGTGGGGGTGTGGGAGATACAGATACGCAGTATTTT. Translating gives CASSEVGGGVGDTDTQYF.

The CDR3 is CASSQIPTGRETQYF. The CDR3 region has the DNA TGCGCCAGCAGCCAAATCCCAACAGGTCGAGAGACCCAGTACTTC. The V gene is TRBV4-1, the J gene TRBJ2-5; D perhaps matches TRBD1 (5 bases). CDR3 length equals 15 residues. In germline, CDR1 is MGHRA, CDR2 YSYEKL. The ends were cut back, 2 bases at V and 4 bases at J, with 14 bases in the middle.

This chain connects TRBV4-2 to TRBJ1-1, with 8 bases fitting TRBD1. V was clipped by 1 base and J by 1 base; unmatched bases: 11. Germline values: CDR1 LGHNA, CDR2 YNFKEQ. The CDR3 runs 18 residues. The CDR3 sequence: CASSQASTGGLRNTEAFF. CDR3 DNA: TGTGCCAGCAGCCAAGCTTCAACAGGGGGGTTGAGGAACACTGAAGCTTTCTTT.

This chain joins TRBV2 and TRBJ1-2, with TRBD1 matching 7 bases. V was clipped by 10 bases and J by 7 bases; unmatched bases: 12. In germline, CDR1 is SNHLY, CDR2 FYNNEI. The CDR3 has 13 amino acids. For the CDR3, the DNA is TGTGCCACCGATGGACAGGCTATCGTTGGCTACACCTTC. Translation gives CATDGQAIVGYTF. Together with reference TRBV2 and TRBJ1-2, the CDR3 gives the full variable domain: EPEVTQTPSHQVTQMGQEVILRCVPISNHLYFYWYRQILGQKVEFLVSFYNNEISEKSEIFDDQFSVERPDGSNFTLKIRSTKLEDSAMYFCATDGQAIVGYTFGSGTRLTVV.

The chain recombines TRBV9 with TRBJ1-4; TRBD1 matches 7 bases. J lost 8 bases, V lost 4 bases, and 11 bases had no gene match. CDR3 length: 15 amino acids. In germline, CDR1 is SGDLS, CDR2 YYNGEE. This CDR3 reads CASSLQGSPNEKLFF. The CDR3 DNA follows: TGTGCCAGCAGCTTACAGGGGAGCCCAAACGAAAAACTGTTTTTT. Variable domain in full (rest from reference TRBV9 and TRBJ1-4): DSGVTQTPKHLITATGQRVTLRCSPRSGDLSVYWYQQSLDQGLQFLIQYYNGEERAKGNILERFSAQQFPDLHSELNLSSLELGDSALYFCASSLQGSPNEKLFFGSGTQLSVL.

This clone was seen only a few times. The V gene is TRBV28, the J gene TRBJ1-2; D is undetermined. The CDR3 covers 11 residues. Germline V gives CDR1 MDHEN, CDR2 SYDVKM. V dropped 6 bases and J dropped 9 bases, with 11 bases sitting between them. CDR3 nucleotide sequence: TGTGCCAGCAGACTGACACTACGCTACACCTTC. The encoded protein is CASRLTLRYTF.

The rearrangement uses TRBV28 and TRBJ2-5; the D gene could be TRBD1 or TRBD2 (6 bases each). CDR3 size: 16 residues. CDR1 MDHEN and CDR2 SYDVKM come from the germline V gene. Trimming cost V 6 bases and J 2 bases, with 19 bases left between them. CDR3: CASREGGATVQETQYF. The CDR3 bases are TGTGCCAGCAGAGAGGGGGGCGCGACAGTACAAGAGACCCAGTACTTC.

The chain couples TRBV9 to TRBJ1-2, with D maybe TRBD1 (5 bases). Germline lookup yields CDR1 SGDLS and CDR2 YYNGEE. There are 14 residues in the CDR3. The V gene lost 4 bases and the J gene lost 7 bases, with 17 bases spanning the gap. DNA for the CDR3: TGTGCCAGCAGCCCGGATACAGGACCCCCTGGCTACACCTTC. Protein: CASSPDTGPPGYTF.

Here the CDR3 DNA reads TGCGCCAGCAGCCCACAGGGGGGTGCGGGCGAGCAGTACTTC. The encoded protein is CASSPQGGAGEQYF. The chain has TRBV5-1 and TRBJ2-7; 8 bases map to TRBD1. The V and J ends lost 4 bases and 6 bases, in that order; junction bases with no gene match: 9. The CDR3 length is 14 residues. Per the germline V gene, CDR1 is SGHRS and CDR2 is YFSETQ.

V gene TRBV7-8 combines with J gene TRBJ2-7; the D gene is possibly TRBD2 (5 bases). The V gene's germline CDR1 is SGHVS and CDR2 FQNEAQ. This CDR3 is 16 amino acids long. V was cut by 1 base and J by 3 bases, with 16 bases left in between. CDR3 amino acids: CASSLVERLSLYEQYF. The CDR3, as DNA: TGTGCCAGCAGCTTAGTTGAGCGACTAAGCCTCTACGAGCAGTACTTC.

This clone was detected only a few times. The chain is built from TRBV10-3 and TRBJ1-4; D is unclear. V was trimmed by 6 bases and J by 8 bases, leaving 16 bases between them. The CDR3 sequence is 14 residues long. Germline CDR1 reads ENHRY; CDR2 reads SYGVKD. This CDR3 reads CAISKLQIGEKLFF. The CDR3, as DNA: TGTGCCATCAGCAAACTCCAAATCGGGGAAAAACTGTTTTTT.

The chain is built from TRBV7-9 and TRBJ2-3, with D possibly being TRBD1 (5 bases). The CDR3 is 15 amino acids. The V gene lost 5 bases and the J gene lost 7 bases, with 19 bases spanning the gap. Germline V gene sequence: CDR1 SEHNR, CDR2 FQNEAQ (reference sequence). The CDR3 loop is CASSPRQTGPNTQYF. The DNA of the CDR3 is TGTGCCAGCAGCCCGAGACAGACGGGCCCGAATACGCAGTATTTT. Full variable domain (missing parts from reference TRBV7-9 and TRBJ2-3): DTGVSQNPRHKITKRGQNVTFRCDPISEHNRLYWYRQTLGQGPEFLTYFQNEAQLEKSRLLSDRFSAERPKGSFSTLEIQRTEQGDSAMYLCASSPRQTGPNTQYFGPGTRLTVL.

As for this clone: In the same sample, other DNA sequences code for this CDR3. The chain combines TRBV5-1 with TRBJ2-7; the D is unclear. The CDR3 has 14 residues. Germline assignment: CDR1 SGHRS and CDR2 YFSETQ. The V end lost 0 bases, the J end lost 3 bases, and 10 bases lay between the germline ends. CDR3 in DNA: TGCGCCAGCAGCTTGGGTCTCTCAGGCTACGAGCAGTACTTC. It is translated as CASSLGLSGYEQYF.

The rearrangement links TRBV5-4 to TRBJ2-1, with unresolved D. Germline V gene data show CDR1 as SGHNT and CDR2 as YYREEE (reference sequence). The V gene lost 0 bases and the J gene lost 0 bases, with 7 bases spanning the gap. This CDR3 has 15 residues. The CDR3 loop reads CASSLDSPSYNEQFF. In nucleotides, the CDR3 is TGTGCCAGCAGCTTGGACAGTCCCTCCTACAATGAGCAGTTCTTC.

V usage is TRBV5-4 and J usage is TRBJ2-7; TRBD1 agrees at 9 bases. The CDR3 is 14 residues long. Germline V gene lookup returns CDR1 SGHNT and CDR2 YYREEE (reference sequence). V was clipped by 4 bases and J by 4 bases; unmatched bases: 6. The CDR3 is CASSNRQGVYEQYF. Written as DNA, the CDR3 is TGTGCCAGCAGCAACAGACAGGGGGTGTACGAGCAGTACTTC.

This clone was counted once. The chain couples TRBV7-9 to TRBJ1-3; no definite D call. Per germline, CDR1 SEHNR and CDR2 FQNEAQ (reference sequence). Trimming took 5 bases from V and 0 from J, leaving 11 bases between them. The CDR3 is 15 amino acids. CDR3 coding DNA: TGTGCCAGCAGCCAGGACGGTCTCTCTGGAAACACCATATATTTT. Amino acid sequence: CASSQDGLSGNTIYF.

The CDR3 DNA follows: TGTGCCAGTAGTCCCGCTAGAGGGCTGGGGACGGAGCAGTACTTC. Translating it yields CASSPARGLGTEQYF. The chain employs TRBV19 and TRBJ2-7, with D possibly being TRBD1 or TRBD2 (5 bases each). The CDR3 runs to 15 residues. Per the germline V gene, CDR1 is LNHDA and CDR2 is SQIVND (reference sequence). The germline V and J ends were trimmed by 5 bases and 7 bases, with 21 bases remaining between them.

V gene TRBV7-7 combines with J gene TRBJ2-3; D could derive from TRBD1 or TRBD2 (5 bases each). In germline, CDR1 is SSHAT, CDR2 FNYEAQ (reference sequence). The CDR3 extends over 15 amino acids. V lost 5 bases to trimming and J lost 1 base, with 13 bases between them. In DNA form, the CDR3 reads TGTGCCAGCAGCCCTCGGGGCCATGGCACAGATACGCAGTATTTT. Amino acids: CASSPRGHGTDTQYF.

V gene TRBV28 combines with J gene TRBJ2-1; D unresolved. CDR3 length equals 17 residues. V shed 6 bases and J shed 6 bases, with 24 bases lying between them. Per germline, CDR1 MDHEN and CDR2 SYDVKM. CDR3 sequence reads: CASRPISGLGALNEQFF. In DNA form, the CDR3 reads TGTGCCAGCAGGCCGATTTCCGGGCTGGGTGCTCTCAATGAGCAGTTCTTC.

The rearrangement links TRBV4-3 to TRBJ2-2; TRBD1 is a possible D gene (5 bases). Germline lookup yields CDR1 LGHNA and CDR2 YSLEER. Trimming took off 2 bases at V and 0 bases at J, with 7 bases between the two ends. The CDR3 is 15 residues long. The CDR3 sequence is CASSQRTTNTGELFF. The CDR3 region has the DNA TGCGCCAGCAGCCAAAGGACAACGAACACCGGGGAGCTGTTTTTT.

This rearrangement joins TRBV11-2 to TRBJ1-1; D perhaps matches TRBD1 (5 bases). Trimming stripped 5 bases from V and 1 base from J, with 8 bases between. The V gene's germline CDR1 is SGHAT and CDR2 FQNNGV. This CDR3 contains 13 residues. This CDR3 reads CASSRTTNTEAFF. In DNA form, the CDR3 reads TGTGCCAGCAGCCGGACAACGAACACTGAAGCTTTCTTT. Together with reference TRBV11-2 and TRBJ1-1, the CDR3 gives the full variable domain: EAGVAQSPRYKIIEKRQSVAFWCNPISGHATLYWYQQILGQGPKLLIQFQNNGVVDDSQLPKDRFSAERLKGVDSTLKIQPAKLEDSAVYLCASSRTTNTEAFFGQGTRLTVV.

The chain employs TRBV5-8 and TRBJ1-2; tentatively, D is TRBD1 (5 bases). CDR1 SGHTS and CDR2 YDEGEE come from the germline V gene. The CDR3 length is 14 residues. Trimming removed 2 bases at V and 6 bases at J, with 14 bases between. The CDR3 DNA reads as TGTGCCAGCAGCTTCGTCCCGGGACGCCATGGCTACACCTTC. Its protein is CASSFVPGRHGYTF.

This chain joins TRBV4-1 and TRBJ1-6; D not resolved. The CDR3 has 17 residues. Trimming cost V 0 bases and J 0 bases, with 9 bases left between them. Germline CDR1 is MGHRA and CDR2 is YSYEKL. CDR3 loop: CASSQDSDSSYNSPLHF. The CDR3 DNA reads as TGCGCCAGCAGCCAAGATTCGGATAGCTCCTATAATTCACCCCTCCACTTT.

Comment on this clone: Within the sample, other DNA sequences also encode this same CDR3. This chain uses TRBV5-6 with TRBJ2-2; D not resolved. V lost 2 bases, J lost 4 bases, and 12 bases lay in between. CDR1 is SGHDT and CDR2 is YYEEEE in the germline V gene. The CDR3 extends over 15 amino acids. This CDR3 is CASSLGQLLTGELFF. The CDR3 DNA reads TGTGCCAGCAGCTTAGGTCAACTACTCACCGGGGAGCTGTTTTTT.

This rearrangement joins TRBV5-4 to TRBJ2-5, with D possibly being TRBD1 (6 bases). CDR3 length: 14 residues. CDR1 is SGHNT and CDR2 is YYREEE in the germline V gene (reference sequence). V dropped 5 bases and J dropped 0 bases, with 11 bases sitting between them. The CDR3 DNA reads TGTGCCAGCAGGGGAGACAGGTACCAAGAGACCCAGTACTTC. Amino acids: CASRGDRYQETQYF.